Given below is one T cell receptor (beta chain) in context. The antigen is unknown. Semiquantitative ARM-PCR amplified T cell receptor alpha and beta CDR3 regions from mRNA. Exponential amplification used communal superprimers after tagged nested gene-specific primers in ARM-PCR. Each CDR3 protein is one row after TCRdb ran MiXCR on the multiplex PCR reads. This table holds about 13,000 distinct CDR3 sequences, roughly two thirds found once. Th1 cells were collected as flow-through following bead selections for CD25, CD56 and CD294. T cell subsets were isolated with antibody-coated magnetic beads. Unmatched junction bases numbered 7, after V lost 5 bases and J lost 0 bases. This CDR3 region has 16 residues. Germline V gene data show CDR1 as SGHAT and CDR2 as FQNNGV. This entry is derived from a study of relationships among human T cell subsets. General study points: V, D, J usage, CDR3 length and N-additions were similar across seven subsets. Over 55% of CD8+ cytotoxic sequences were in clones over 100 reads; regulatory and Th2 had few. Th1, Th2 and regulatory subsets overlapped substantially in CDR3 sequences.

The chain combines TRBV11-2 with TRBJ1-3; 7 positions agree with TRBD1. The clonotype was recovered from a man aged 35 to 55 in good health. Sequencing used CD4+ Th1 cells sorted from blood. The CDR3 protein is CASSPRQGSSGNTIYF. The CDR3, as DNA: TGTGCCAGCAGCCCGAGACAGGGTAGCTCTGGAAACACCATATATTTT.